This entry features one T cell receptor beta chain sequence. Its matching antigen is unknown. The CDR3 has 17 amino acids. Trimming cost V 0 bases and J 0 bases, with 15 bases left between them. CDR1 is SGDLS, CDR2 YYNGEE, per germline. These data originate in a study of cytomegalovirus exposure and HLA in healthy donors. PCR employed 60 Vbeta and 13 Jbeta primers. Profiled with immunoSEQ multiplex PCR; TCRdb holds only in-frame clones, not every one. Its table lists more than 45,000 clones. Findings and limits, study-wide: In an earlier analysis, about 87% or about 30%: the productive usage of most TCR beta V segments. A later analysis linked a missense variant in DCLRE1C to the trimming of TCR beta V and J genes.

Among the donors, all were healthy bone marrow donors. The sample comprised PBMCs. This TCR was recovered from a male donor in good health and CMV-seronegative. The rearrangement links TRBV9 to TRBJ1-1; D is unclear. The CDR3 reads CASSVGGGEVMNTEAFF. In DNA form, the CDR3 reads TGTGCCAGCAGCGTAGGGGGAGGAGAGGTGATGAACACTGAAGCTTTCTTT. The variable domain in full, completed from reference TRBV9 and TRBJ1-1, reads DSGVTQTPKHLITATGQRVTLRCSPRSGDLSVYWYQQSLDQGLQFLIQYYNGEERAKGNILERFSAQQFPDLHSELNLSSLELGDSALYFCASSVGGGEVMNTEAFFGQGTRLTVV.